This record covers a single T cell receptor beta chain. The target antigen is unknown. The sample's treatment: 15 to 20 received Ad26.COV2.S at low or high dose, single or two shots; about five received placebo; per-sample allocation not given. Samples came from day 63 after the first vaccine or placebo injection. An 18-55-year-old adult in Boston served as donor. The sample comes from a study of Ad26.COV2.S vaccination and SARS-CoV-2 variants. The CDR3 totals 16 residues. Germline V CDR1 and CDR2: SGHTA, FQGNSA. V shed 5 bases and J 4 bases; nucleotides not matched to a gene: 9. Regarding the study as a whole: Vaccine and placebo recipients had comparable breadth of non-spike TCRs. Analytic work on TCR breadth and depth might have understated the full extent of total T cell responses.

Sequencing was performed with immunoSEQ multiplex PCR; in TCRdb, only in-frame clones are kept and a portion is missing. Altogether 350,000 to 450,000 clones are present, about 90% being singletons, with the ten largest covering under 2%. This specimen consisted of peripheral blood, obtained in a trial of Ad26.COV2.S vaccine versus placebo. V is TRBV7-2 and J is TRBJ2-3; TRBD2 aligns across 10 bases. This TCR was sampled from a person between 18 and 65 years old who received the Ad26.COV2.S COVID-19 vaccine or a placebo. CDR3 sequence: CASSPELLAGADTQYF. The CDR3 nucleotides are TGTGCCAGCAGCCCGGAACTTCTAGCGGGGGCAGATACGCAGTATTTT.